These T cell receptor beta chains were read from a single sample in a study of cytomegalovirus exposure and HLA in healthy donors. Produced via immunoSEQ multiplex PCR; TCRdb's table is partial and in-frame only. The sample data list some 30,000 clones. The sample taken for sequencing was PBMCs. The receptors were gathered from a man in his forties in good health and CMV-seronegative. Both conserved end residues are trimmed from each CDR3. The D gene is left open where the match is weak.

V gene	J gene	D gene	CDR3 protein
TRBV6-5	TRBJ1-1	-	ASSYTEGGTEAF
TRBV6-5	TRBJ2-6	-	ASPSPSSGANVLT
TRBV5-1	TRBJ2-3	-	ASSLEGTGVADTQY
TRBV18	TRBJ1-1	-	ASSPGGRGEAF
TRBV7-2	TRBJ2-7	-	ASSLGPTQGRREQY
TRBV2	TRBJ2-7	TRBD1	AGRTGGYEQY
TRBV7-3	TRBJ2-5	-	ASSRDSGQETQY
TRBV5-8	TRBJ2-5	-	ASSFTGGIYPETQY
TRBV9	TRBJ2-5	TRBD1	ASSVYPPGTGYQETQY
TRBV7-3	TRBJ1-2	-	ASSPGEDYGYT
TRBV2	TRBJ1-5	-	ASRLGRNPSQPQH
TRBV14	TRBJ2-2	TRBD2	ASSQDAAERESCANTGELF
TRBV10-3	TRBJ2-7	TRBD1	AISEGTVIDYEQY
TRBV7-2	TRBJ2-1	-	ASSLTSIGANEQF
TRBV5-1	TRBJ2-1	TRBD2	ASSAGGEGYNEQF
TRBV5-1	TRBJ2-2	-	ASRAAGSNTGELF
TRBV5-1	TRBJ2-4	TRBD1	ASSPGQGNIQY
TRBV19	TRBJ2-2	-	ASSIAVQTGELF
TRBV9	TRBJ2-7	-	ASSVESYSYEQY
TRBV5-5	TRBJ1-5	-	ASSLDPGSNQPQH
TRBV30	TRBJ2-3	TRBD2	AWTPRLAGGGDTQY
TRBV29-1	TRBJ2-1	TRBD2	SAQGTSGEVGSAYNEQF
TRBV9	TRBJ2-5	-	ASNRDTRGETQY
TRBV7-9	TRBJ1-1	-	ASSFRGRTEAF
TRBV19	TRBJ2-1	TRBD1	ASSDHPRGPSYNEQF
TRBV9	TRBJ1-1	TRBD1	ASSTRTGVTEAF
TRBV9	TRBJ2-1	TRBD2	ASSVGSSGIYNEQF
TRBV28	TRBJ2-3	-	ASSSGASTDTQY
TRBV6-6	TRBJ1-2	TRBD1	ASTPGGTGVPSGYT
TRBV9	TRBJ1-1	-	ASSVGQMNTEAF
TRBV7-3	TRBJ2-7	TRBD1	ASSLTGTGLHEQY
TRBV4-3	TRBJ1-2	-	ASSQELANPYGYT
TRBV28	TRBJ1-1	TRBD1	ASSPDRGFMNTEAF
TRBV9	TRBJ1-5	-	ASSVGLSGNQPQH
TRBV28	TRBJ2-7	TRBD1	ASSPGTGYSYEQY
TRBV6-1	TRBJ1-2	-	ASSERAGVLGYT
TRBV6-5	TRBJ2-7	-	ASSYGGPVEQY
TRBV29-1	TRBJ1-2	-	SVEREGRGYT
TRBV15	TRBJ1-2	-	ATSREEGPYGYT
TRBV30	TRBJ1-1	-	AWSVASLMNTEAF
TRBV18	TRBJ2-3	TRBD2	ASSPASGSTDTQY
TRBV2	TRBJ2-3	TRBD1	ASRPTGTGAPDTQY
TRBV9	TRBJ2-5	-	ASTLGPGAEETQY
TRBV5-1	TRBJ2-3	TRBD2	ASSLTGTSGSTDTQY
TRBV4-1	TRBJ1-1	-	ASSRGTPRTEAF
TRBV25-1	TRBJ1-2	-	ASTGPPRGARGYT
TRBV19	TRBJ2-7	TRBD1	ASSPLPGQGVYEQY
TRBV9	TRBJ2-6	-	ASSVVPTLGSGANVLT
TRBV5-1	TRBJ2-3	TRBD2	ASSAGLAGNTDTQY
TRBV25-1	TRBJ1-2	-	ASSGGFYGYT